This passage covers 9 T cell receptor beta chains from one sample sequenced in a study of blood T cell repertoires in COVID-19. The assay was immunoSEQ multiplex PCR, and TCRdb's table has in-frame clones only and misses some. The sample gives roughly 190,000 clones, 80% to 90% of which show up once; 15% to 20% is in the top ten. Material: peripheral blood. These receptors came from a human donor in a cohort sampled during active COVID-19.

This clone came up once. The chain employs TRBV10-3 and TRBJ1-6; the D is unclear. Germline V CDR1 and CDR2: ENHRY, SYGVKD. Trimming cost V 4 bases and J 6 bases, with 10 bases left between them. This CDR3 is 14 amino acids long. CDR3 bases: TGTGCCATCAGTGGTTCAACAGTTAATTCACCCCTCCACTTT. It specifies CAISGSTVNSPLHF.

V and J are TRBV2 and TRBJ1-1; D is unresolved. V lost 6 bases, J lost 10 bases, and 18 bases lay in between. In germline, CDR1 is SNHLY, CDR2 FYNNEI. The CDR3 totals 13 residues. The CDR3 spells CASRGGSLLGAFF. CDR3 bases: TGTGCCAGCAGGGGAGGCTCCCTCCTGGGAGCTTTCTTT.

The chain combines TRBV30 with TRBJ1-4; 8 bases agree with TRBD1. This CDR3 is 15 amino acids long. Germline values: CDR1 GTSNPN, CDR2 SVGIG (reference sequence). Unmatched junction bases numbered 6, after V lost 0 bases and J lost 6 bases. The CDR3 sequence: CAWSVGTGYYEKLFF. The CDR3 nucleotides read TGTGCCTGGAGTGTCGGGACAGGATATTATGAAAAACTGTTTTTT.

This chain joins TRBV9 and TRBJ1-6; D may be TRBD1 (5 bases). The V gene lost 4 bases and the J gene lost 9 bases, with 11 bases spanning the gap. The CDR3 sequence is 13 residues long. Germline-derived CDR1 and CDR2 are SGDLS and YYNGEE. The CDR3 here is CASSTGRGSPLHF. The CDR3 nucleotides read TGTGCCAGCAGCACGGGTAGGGGTTCACCCCTCCACTTT.

The chain is built from TRBV18 and TRBJ1-3; D ambiguous. The CDR3 is 16 amino acids. In germline, CDR1 is KGHSH, CDR2 LQKENI. V lost 3 bases, J lost 0 bases, and 12 bases lay in between. The CDR3 here is CASSPSLSDSGNTIYF. The CDR3 region has the DNA TGTGCCAGCTCACCCTCTTTGTCAGACTCTGGAAACACCATATATTTT.

The J gene is TRBJ1-6, the V gene TRBV3-1 (or the pseudogene TRBV3-2); 7 nucleotides agree with TRBD1. Unmatched junction bases numbered 7, after V lost 4 bases and J lost 10 bases. Germline V lookup: CDR1 LGHDT, CDR2 YNNKEL (reference sequence). The CDR3 covers 14 residues. For the CDR3, the DNA is TGTGCCAGCAGCCCGGCAGGGGGTTTATCACCCCTCCACTTT. It yields the protein CASSPAGGLSPLHF.

The chain recombines TRBV4-2 with TRBJ2-7; D is unresolved. Trimming removed 4 bases from V and 1 base from J, with 8 bases in between. The CDR3 spans 13 residues. CDR1 is LGHNA, CDR2 YNFKEQ, per germline. The CDR3 protein is CASSPTLSYEQYF. In DNA, the CDR3 is TGTGCCAGCAGCCCGACACTGTCCTACGAGCAGTACTTC.

This rearrangement joins TRBV20-1 to TRBJ1-3, with D unclear. CDR1 DFQATT and CDR2 SNEGSKA come from the germline V gene (reference sequence). The CDR3 is 14 amino acids. V lost 3 bases and J lost 0, with 9 bases in between. The DNA of the CDR3 is TGCAGTGCTAGTCCCCCCAACTCTGGAAACACCATATATTTT. Translation: CSASPPNSGNTIYF.

The V gene is TRBV12-3 or TRBV12-4, the J gene TRBJ2-2; D possibly corresponds to TRBD1 (6 bases). This CDR3 has 13 residues. V gave up 5 bases and J gave up 6 bases, with 10 bases separating them. CDR3 DNA sequence: TGTGCCAGCAGTCTCAGGGGATCCGGGGAGCTGTTTTTT. It is translated as CASSLRGSGELFF.